This TCR beta chain was sequenced in a study of blood T cell repertoires in COVID-19. Study summary: Samples representing acute and convalescent COVID-19 were sourced from the United States, Italy and Spain. From T cells, B-cell-depleted T cells, or PBMCs came the material, which was cDNA or gDNA.

Original handling: Reference gene primer amplification in the assay estimated nucleated cell counts. The assay was immunoSEQ multiplex PCR, and TCRdb's table has in-frame clones only and misses some. V, J and clone size were drawn from that table, and D and trimming were deduced from the DNA. The table records around 400,000 clones, about 89% of them present only once. Patients at the Seattle site were enrolled during active infection and followed longitudinally. The sequenced sample was peripheral blood. The receptor was derived from an older woman with COVID-19, enrolled during active disease.

This CDR3 reads CASGGGDKPYGYTF. Written as DNA, the CDR3 is TGTGCCAGCGGGGGGGGTGACAAGCCCTATGGCTACACCTTC. The chain is built from TRBV27 and TRBJ1-2, with D perhaps matching TRBD1 (5 bases). Trimming removed 8 bases from V and 4 bases from J, with 17 bases in between. Germline loops: CDR1 MNHEY, CDR2 SMNVEV (reference sequence). The CDR3 is 14 residues long.